This T cell receptor beta chain was sequenced in a study of T cells in Graves' hyperthyroidism and ophthalmopathy. General observations from the study: Ophthalmopathy was model-predicted a median around seven months pre-onset. Blood samples included most of the expanded thyroid clonotypes exceeding 0.001.

Concerning this clonotype: Its target is unknown.

With 4 bases removed from V and 5 bases from J, the gap between germline ends came to 9 bases. This CDR3 spans 12 amino acids. Germline V gene sequence: CDR1 MNHEY, CDR2 SMNVEV (reference sequence). A Clinical Activity Score of at least 3, a NOSPECS grade of at least 4 and a duration under 3 months were recorded in the ophthalmopathy patients. Source material for PBMCs was roughly 10 ml fresh peripheral blood. TCR beta CDR3 region amplification was performed from RNA transcripts. Primed by the HTBI set, a first-round RT-PCR was run on the TCR CDR3. MiXCR, applied by TCRdb to the multiplex PCR reads, yields one record per CDR3 protein. The data contain about half a million distinct CDR3 sequences, roughly 25% of them singletons.

This TCR was sampled from a woman aged 25-40 years with Graves' ophthalmopathy. Sequencing used blood. The J gene is TRBJ2-7, the V gene TRBV27, with D maybe TRBD1 (5 bases). CDR3 nucleotide sequence: TGTGCCAGCAGTTCCAGGGTGAACGAGCAGTACTTC. Amino acid sequence: CASSSRVNEQYF.